The clone carrying this TCR beta chain was counted only a few times. These data are taken from a study of cytomegalovirus exposure and HLA in healthy donors. The V segment lost 6 bases and the J segment 3 bases; nucleotides outside the gene matches: 6. The CDR3 is made up of 14 amino acids. CDR1 and CDR2 from the germline V gene are LNHDA and SQIVND (reference sequence). Primers included in the PCR were 60 Vbeta and 13 Jbeta primers. Clones were sequenced by immunoSEQ multiplex PCR, and TCRdb holds only the in-frame ones, with some missing. The sample lists about 160,000 clones, about four fifths occurring once.

Material for sequencing was PBMCs. The chain is built from TRBV19 and TRBJ2-7; 9 bases line up with TRBD1. This receptor was identified in a male donor in good health and CMV-seronegative. The CDR3 nucleotides read TGTGCCAGTAGAGCGACAGGGGGGGACTACGAGCAGTACTTC. It is translated as CASRATGGDYEQYF.